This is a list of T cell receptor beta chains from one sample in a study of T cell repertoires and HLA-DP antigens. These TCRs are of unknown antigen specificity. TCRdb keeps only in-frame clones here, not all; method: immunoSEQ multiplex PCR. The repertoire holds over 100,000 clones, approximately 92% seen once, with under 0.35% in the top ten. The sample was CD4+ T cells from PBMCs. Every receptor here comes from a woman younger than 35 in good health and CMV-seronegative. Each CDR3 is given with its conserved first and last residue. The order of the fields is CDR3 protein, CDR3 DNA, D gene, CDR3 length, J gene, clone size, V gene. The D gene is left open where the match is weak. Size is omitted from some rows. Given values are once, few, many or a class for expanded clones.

CASSYSRTVNYGYTF	TGTGCCAGCAGTTACTCGAGGACAGTCAACTATGGCTACACCTTC	NA	15	TRBJ1-2	NA	TRBV6-5
CASSYSRGTDTQYF	TGTGCCAGCAGTTACTCGAGGGGGACAGATACGCAGTATTTT	NA	14	TRBJ2-3	NA	TRBV6-6
CASSADRILMNTEAFF	TGTGCCAGCAGCGCCGACAGGATCCTAATGAACACTGAAGCTTTCTTT	NA	16	TRBJ1-1	once	TRBV6-6
CASRLGDRVNQPQHF	TGTGCCAGCAGATTGGGGGACAGGGTCAATCAGCCCCAGCATTTT	TRBD1	15	TRBJ1-5	NA	TRBV28
CASSSGLRTGELFF	TGTGCCAGCAGCTCTGGACTGCGCACCGGGGAGCTGTTTTTT	NA	14	TRBJ2-2	NA	TRBV7-3
CAWSRQGYEQYF	TGTGCCTGGAGTCGACAGGGCTACGAGCAGTACTTC	TRBD1	12	TRBJ2-7	NA	TRBV30
CASKPTVTDTQYF	TGCGCCAGCAAACCGACAGTCACAGATACGCAGTATTTT	NA	13	TRBJ2-3	NA	TRBV5-1
CASRIAGSSYGYTF	TGTGCCAGCAGAATTGCCGGGTCCTCTTATGGCTACACCTTC	NA	14	TRBJ1-2	NA	TRBV2
CASSQKRKSSYNEQFF	TGTGCCAGCAGCCAAAAGCGAAAGAGCTCCTACAATGAGCAGTTCTTC	NA	16	TRBJ2-1	once	TRBV7-9
CASSFAGPNTEAFF	TGTGCCAGCAGCTTCGCAGGACCGAACACTGAAGCTTTCTTT	NA	14	TRBJ1-1	NA	TRBV5-4
CASSLGSNSNYGYTF	TGTGCCAGCAGCTTAGGCAGTAACTCAAACTATGGCTACACCTTC	NA	15	TRBJ1-2	NA	TRBV7-6
CASSLDSWIGGRETQYF	TGTGCCAGCAGCTTAGATTCGTGGATCGGGGGGCGAGAGACCCAGTACTTC	NA	17	TRBJ2-5	once	TRBV11-2
CASSRLSSYNEQFF	TGTGCCAGCAGCCGGCTGAGCTCCTACAATGAGCAGTTCTTC	NA	14	TRBJ2-1	NA	TRBV6-1
CASTGTGAAYEQYF	TGTGCCAGCACCGGGACAGGGGCAGCCTACGAGCAGTACTTC	TRBD1	14	TRBJ2-7	once	TRBV28
CASSGDRAQNNEQFF	TGCGCCAGCAGCGGAGACAGGGCCCAAAACAATGAGCAGTTCTTC	TRBD1	15	TRBJ2-1	NA	TRBV5-1
CASSPPLGMSQFF	TGTGCCAGCTCACCACCATTAGGCATGTCGCAGTTCTTC	NA	13	TRBJ2-1	NA	TRBV18
CASSERQLPSGNTIYF	TGTGCCAGCTCGGAAAGACAGCTTCCCTCTGGAAACACCATATATTTT	NA	16	TRBJ1-3	NA	TRBV18
CASRGLAGGSYNEQFF	TGTGCCAGCCGAGGACTAGCGGGAGGTTCCTACAATGAGCAGTTCTTC	TRBD2	16	TRBJ2-1	NA	TRBV28
CAWSVRLAGGLTGELFF	TGTGCCTGGAGTGTACGGCTAGCGGGAGGGCTGACCGGGGAGCTGTTTTTT	TRBD2	17	TRBJ2-2	once	TRBV30
CASGRGDRAKETQYF	TGTGCCAGCGGACGGGGGGACAGGGCAAAAGAGACCCAGTACTTC	TRBD1	15	TRBJ2-5	NA	TRBV9
CASSLDQNTEAFF	TGTGCCAGCAGCTTAGATCAGAACACTGAAGCTTTCTTT	NA	13	TRBJ1-1	NA	TRBV11-3
CASSLSSGYTF	TGTGCCAGCAGCTTGAGCAGCGGCTACACCTTC	NA	11	TRBJ1-2	NA	TRBV5-6
CASIRGGALTEAFF	TGTGCCAGCATTCGGGGCGGGGCGCTCACTGAAGCTTTCTTT	NA	14	TRBJ1-1	NA	TRBV28
CASSSRTGGRGGEAFF	TGTGCCAGCAGTTCCCGGACAGGGGGTCGAGGTGGTGAAGCTTTCTTT	TRBD1	16	TRBJ1-1	NA	TRBV28